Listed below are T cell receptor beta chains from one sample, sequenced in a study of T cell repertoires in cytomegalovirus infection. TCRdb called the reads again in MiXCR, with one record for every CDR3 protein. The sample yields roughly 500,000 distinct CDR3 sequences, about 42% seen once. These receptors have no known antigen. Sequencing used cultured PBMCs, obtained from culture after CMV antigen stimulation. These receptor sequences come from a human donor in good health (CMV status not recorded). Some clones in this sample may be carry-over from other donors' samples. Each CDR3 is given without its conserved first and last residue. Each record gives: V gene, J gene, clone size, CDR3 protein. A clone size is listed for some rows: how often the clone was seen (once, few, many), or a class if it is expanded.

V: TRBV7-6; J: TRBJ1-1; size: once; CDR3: ASDRNTEAF
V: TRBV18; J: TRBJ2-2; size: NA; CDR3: ASSPPNAPTGELF
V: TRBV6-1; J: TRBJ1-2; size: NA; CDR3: ASSRGGPGQGAHGT
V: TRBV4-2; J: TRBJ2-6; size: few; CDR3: ASSQDRGSGANVLT
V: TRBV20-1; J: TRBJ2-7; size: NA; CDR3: SARDIPGTGGLVQY
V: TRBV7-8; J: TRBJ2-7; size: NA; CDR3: ASSLNWLAEEQY
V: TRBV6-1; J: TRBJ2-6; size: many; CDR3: ASSEAPPGANVLT
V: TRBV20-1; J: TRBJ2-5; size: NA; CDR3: SANREGQHETQY
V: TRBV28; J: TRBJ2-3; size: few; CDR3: ASRTGQGATDTQY
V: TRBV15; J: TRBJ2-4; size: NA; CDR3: ATSSRGLLAKNIQY
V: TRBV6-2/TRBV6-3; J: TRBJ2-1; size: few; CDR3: ASRETGTAYNEQF
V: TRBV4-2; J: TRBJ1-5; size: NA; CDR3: ASSQGDSHQPQH
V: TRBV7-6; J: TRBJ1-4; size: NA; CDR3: ASSQRQAATNEKLF
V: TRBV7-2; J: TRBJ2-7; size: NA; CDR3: ASRQTPTGTAYEQY
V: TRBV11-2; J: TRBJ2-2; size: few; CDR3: ASSRLRASNTGELF
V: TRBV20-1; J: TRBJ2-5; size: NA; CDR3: SAQGGESETQY
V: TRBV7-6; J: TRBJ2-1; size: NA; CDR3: ASSLNRGRGSYNEQF
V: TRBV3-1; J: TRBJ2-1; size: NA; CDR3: ASSQEMGGSNEQF
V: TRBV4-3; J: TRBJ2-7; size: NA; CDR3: ASSQDWPPAGHEQY
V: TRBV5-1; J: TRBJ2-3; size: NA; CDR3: ASNPRADTDTQY
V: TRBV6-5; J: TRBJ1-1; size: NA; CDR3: ASSAYGPYMGTEAL
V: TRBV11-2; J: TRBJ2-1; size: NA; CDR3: ASSISEALGQF
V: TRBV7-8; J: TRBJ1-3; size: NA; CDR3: ASSPRDGSSGNTIY
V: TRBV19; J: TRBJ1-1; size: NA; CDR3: ASSIRLEAF
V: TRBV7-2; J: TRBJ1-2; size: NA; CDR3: ASSYYGGEGDGYT
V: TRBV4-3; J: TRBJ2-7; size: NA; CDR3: ASSPLLGYEQY
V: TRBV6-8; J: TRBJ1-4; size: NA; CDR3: ASSYDGNEKLF
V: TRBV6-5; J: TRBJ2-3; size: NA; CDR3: ASSFPPTDTQY
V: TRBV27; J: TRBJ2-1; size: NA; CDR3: ASSRRGSGDEQF
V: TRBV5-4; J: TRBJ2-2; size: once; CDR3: ASSAATSGRATGELF
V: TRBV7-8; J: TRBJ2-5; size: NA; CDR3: ASSLYGNQETQY
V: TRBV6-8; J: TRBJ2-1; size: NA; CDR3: ASTGTSGIYNEQF
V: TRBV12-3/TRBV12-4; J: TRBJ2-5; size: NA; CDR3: ASSRRLFQETQY
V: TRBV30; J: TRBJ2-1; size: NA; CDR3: ACAWEDYVTTEQF
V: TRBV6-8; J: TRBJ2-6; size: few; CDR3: ASTSRDSGANVLT
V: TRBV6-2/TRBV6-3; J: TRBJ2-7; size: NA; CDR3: ASSKGTSGTREQY
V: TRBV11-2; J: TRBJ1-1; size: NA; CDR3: ASSLDGGQGTTEAF
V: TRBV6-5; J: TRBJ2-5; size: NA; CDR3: ASNNRGRGTQY
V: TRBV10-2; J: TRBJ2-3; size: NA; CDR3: ASTPIKAGDTDTQY
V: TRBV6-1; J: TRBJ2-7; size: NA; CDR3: ASSPPDRGTGEQY
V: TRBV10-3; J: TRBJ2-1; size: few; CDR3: AISRGLAGGSGPINEQF
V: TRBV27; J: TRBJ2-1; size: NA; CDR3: ASSSGRLAGNNEQF
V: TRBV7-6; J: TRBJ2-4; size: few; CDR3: ASSLTSGTQNIQY
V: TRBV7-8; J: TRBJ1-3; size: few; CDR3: ASSSGQGHRNTIY
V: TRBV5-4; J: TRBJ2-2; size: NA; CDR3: ASRVFANTGELF
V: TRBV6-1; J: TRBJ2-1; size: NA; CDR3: ASRVADPKYNEQF
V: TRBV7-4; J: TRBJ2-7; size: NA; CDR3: ASSLSRGPYEQY
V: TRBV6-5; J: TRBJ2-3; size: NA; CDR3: ASGGSAATDTQY
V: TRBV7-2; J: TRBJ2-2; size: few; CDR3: ASSPPRVTGELF
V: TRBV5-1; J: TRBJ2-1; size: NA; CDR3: ASSLRSTPTLDEQF
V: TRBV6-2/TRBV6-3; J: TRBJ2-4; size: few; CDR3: ASSRAGAGENIQY
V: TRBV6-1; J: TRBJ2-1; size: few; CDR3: ASSERTSKRGDEQF
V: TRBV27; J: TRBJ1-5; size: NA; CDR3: ASSGLNQPQH
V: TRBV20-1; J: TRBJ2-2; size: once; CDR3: SAHRENTGELF
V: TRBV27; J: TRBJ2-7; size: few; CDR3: ASMGGTDNREQY